This T cell receptor beta chain is drawn from a study of blood T cell repertoires in COVID-19. Donors in Cohort 3 who had recovered were those with two negative PCRs, healthcare professional clearance, or resolution of their symptoms. Clones were read by immunoSEQ multiplex PCR, and TCRdb kept only the in-frame ones, dropping some. Of around 330,000 clones in the sample, about 91% are singletons; the top ten hold 9.5%. This clone was seen just once. The CDR3 covers 15 residues. J was trimmed by 1 base and V by 5 bases; bases with no gene match: 7. The germline CDR1 and CDR2 sequences are SGHNT and YYREEE (reference sequence).

This chain joins TRBV5-4 and TRBJ2-5; 8 nucleotides align to TRBD1. Sequencing was performed on PBMCs or T cells enriched from blood (not recorded which). This clonotype was sampled from a woman aged 40 to 55 who had recovered from COVID-19. The CDR3 sequence: CASSRGQGPQETQYF. The DNA for the CDR3 is TGTGCCAGCAGTCGCGGACAGGGACCCCAAGAGACCCAGTACTTC.